This T cell receptor (beta chain) was obtained from a study of Tregs in tolerant kidney transplant recipients (dated 2019 in TCRdb). For the study in its entirety: Related donors were used in the transplants with nonmyeloablative bone marrow transplantation, and mixed chimerism was transient in the human trials. The study applied TCRbeta sequencing to find donor-specific regulatory T cells before combined kidney and bone marrow transplantation and then followed those same cells after transplant. What the authors observed across the whole study: Biological reproducibility was not directly addressed, though technical replication error appeared minimal. Expanding Tregs with activated donor B cells appeared to identify the most biologically relevant and donor-specific TCRbeta repertoire. Donor-specific Treg expansion was found to exceed global Treg expansion in tolerant patients, suggesting antigen-driven rather than nonspecific expansion. The study was limited by small patient numbers, and the findings need validation in larger populations and under other immunosuppression protocols. Because the PCR primers were changed over time for some patients, nucleotide-level comparison could not be performed across the samples from those patients.

In regard to this clone: It lacks a known antigen. Base quality data are lacking; no much larger clone is found one base away.

The V end gives up 5 bases and the J end 7 bases, leaving 5 bases in the junction not matched to a gene. CDR1 and CDR2 were assigned from the germline V gene as SGHAT and FQNNGV. From its cysteine to its phenylalanine, the CDR3 spans 13 amino acids. The sequence is cut down to CDR3 DNA, 39 bases in frame from base 1. For TCRbeta CDR3 sequencing, genomic DNA from the sorted cells was extracted using the QIAGEN DNeasy Blood and Tissue Kit. High-throughput TCRbeta CDR3 sequencing was carried out commercially through immunoSEQ, with PCR amplification with bias correction and internal controls included. The original methods were these. Unique productive TCRbeta sequences were defined by CDR3 nucleotide sequence where primers matched, otherwise by CDR3 amino acid sequence with Vbeta and Jbeta genes. To correct for sorting error, sequences found in more than one sorted population at a frequency ratio of 2:1 or less were discarded, and the remaining shared sequences were assigned to the population with the higher frequency. Donor-reactive sequences were defined as at least 5-fold expanded in CFSE-low cells versus unstimulated cells, with frequency of at least 0.01% in CFSE-low cells. Jensen-Shannon divergence calculated on the top 100 TCRbeta sequences ranked by frequency was used to measure repertoire divergence. For any sample with multiple sequencing runs, sorting error was corrected in each run separately before the runs were pooled. TCRdb mirrors the immuneACCESS table, restricted to in-frame sequences. Some clones are absent from its copies; in checked studies, under half trace to an unresolved V gene, and the reason for the others is unknown. V, J and clone size were drawn from that table, and D and trimming were deduced from the DNA. In this sample the table shows under 85,000 clones, roughly nine tenths of which occur a single time. About 0.37% of the sample comes from the top ten.

The intended sense of this specimen's time point label: blood sample drawn before combined kidney and bone marrow transplant. Unstimulated Tregs (CD4+CD25+CD127-), CD4+ non-Tregs (CD4+CD25-), CD4 and CD8 cells were FACS-sorted from thawed PBMCs. The patients were a handful of recipients of combined kidney and bone marrow transplants from the ITN036ST trial, and samples were available only for these trial subjects. Healthy control blood was separated into PBMCs by Ficoll density gradient and cryopreserved, and patient PBMCs were collected both before and after transplant. The sample consisted of CD4+ T cells from blood, taken before the transplant. The receptor's source is a human donor who received a combined kidney and bone marrow transplant. The rearranged segments are TRBV11-2 and TRBJ2-7; TRBD1 agrees with 10 junctional bases. The sequenced DNA is TGTGCCAGCAGCACCCGGACAGGGGGGGAGCAGTACTTC. The resulting protein is CASSTRTGGEQYF.